The rows below give T cell receptor beta chains drawn from one sample of a study of T cell responses to AZD1222 COVID-19 vaccine. Sequenced by immunoSEQ multiplex PCR; TCRdb stores in-frame clones only, minus some. The sample lists approximately 74,000 clones, 86% occurring once. The material was peripheral blood, obtained on day 0 of AZD1222 vaccination. Every receptor here comes from an adult in good health. The CDR3 runs from the conserved cysteine through the conserved F or W. D genes are given only for firm matches. Rows may omit the clone size; those that give it use once, few, many or a size class.

j_gene,d_gene,abundance,v_gene,CDR3aa,CDR3nt
TRBJ2-3,NA,few,TRBV11-2,CASSLSIGRGSTDTQYF,TGTGCCAGCAGCTTAAGTATCGGGAGAGGTAGCACAGATACGCAGTATTTT
TRBJ1-1,NA,NA,TRBV11-2,CASSLEGAMNTEAFF,TGTGCCAGCAGCTTAGAGGGGGCCATGAACACTGAAGCTTTCTTT
TRBJ2-7,NA,NA,TRBV28,CATLGGPPDEQYF,TGTGCCACCCTCGGGGGCCCCCCGGACGAGCAGTACTTC
TRBJ2-3,NA,NA,TRBV7-3,CASSLLADTQYF,TGTGCCAGCAGCTTACTCGCAGATACGCAGTATTTT
TRBJ1-5,NA,NA,TRBV27,CASSTGGQPQHF,TGTGCCAGCAGTACTGGCGGGCAGCCCCAGCATTTT
TRBJ1-5,NA,NA,TRBV19,CASIPRGGSNQPQHF,TGTGCCAGTATCCCTAGGGGGGGAAGCAATCAGCCCCAGCATTTT
TRBJ1-1,NA,NA,TRBV19,CASRPRGNTEAFF,TGTGCCAGTAGACCGAGGGGGAACACTGAAGCTTTCTTT
TRBJ1-5,NA,NA,TRBV4-3,CASSRSTQGPQHF,TGCGCCAGCAGCCGCAGCACTCAGGGACCCCAGCATTTT
TRBJ2-7,NA,NA,TRBV6-4,CASSGALGNSYEQYF,TGTGCCAGCAGTGGCGCCCTAGGTAACTCCTACGAGCAGTACTTC
TRBJ1-2,TRBD1,NA,TRBV6-5,CASVNRGREYGYTF,TGTGCCAGCGTAAACAGGGGGCGCGAGTATGGCTACACCTTC
TRBJ1-2,NA,NA,TRBV28,CASGGGLDYGYTF,TGTGCCAGCGGAGGGGGGCTCGACTATGGCTACACCTTC
TRBJ1-4,NA,NA,TRBV28,CASSLIRGNEKLFF,TGTGCCAGCAGTCTTATCAGGGGTAACGAAAAACTGTTTTTT
TRBJ1-2,NA,NA,TRBV28,CASSLDSISGYTF,TGTGCCAGCAGCTTGGACAGCATCAGTGGCTACACCTTC
TRBJ1-1,TRBD1,NA,TRBV19,CASTPRGRGTEAFF,TGTGCCAGTACCCCGAGAGGCAGGGGGACTGAAGCTTTCTTT
TRBJ2-7,NA,NA,TRBV7-6,CASSLESRGEQYF,TGTGCCAGCAGCTTAGAATCGAGGGGCGAGCAGTACTTC
TRBJ2-1,TRBD2,NA,TRBV5-1,CASSLGLAASSYNEQFF,TGCGCCAGCAGCTTGGGACTAGCGGCCAGCTCCTACAATGAGCAGTTCTTC
TRBJ1-2,NA,NA,TRBV28,CASMDWTGYGYTF,TGTGCCAGCATGGACTGGACGGGTTATGGCTACACCTTC
TRBJ2-7,NA,NA,TRBV5-1,CASSFQRGPPDEQYF,TGCGCCAGCAGCTTTCAAAGGGGACCACCTGACGAGCAGTACTTC
TRBJ2-6,NA,NA,TRBV5-4,CASGGQQSASGANVLTF,TGTGCCAGCGGAGGACAGCAATCGGCGTCTGGGGCCAACGTCCTGACTTTC
TRBJ1-4,NA,NA,TRBV14,CASSPATTNEKLFF,TGTGCCAGCAGCCCAGCAACAACTAATGAAAAACTGTTTTTT
TRBJ2-5,NA,few,TRBV7-2,CASSSSSVYQETQYF,TGTGCCAGCAGCTCATCTTCAGTGTACCAAGAGACCCAGTACTTC
TRBJ1-2,NA,NA,TRBV19,CASKSGGRVGGYTF,TGTGCCAGTAAATCTGGGGGCAGGGTTGGTGGCTACACCTTC
TRBJ2-5,TRBD1,few,TRBV13,CASSLGSTGSETQYF,TGTGCCAGCAGCTTAGGCTCGACAGGGTCGGAGACCCAGTACTTC
TRBJ2-2,TRBD1,NA,TRBV24-1,CATSDAASGQGRTGELFF,TGTGCCACCAGTGATGCCGCGTCTGGACAGGGAAGGACCGGGGAGCTGTTTTTT
TRBJ1-1,NA,NA,TRBV27,CASSFSPNTEAFF,TGTGCCAGCAGTTTTTCACCGAACACTGAAGCTTTCTTT
TRBJ1-1,NA,NA,TRBV11-1,CASSLTNTEAFF,TGTGCCAGCAGCCTAACGAACACTGAAGCTTTCTTT
TRBJ2-1,NA,NA,TRBV7-2,CASSLGLVGNEQFF,TGTGCCAGCAGCTTAGGACTAGTTGGTAATGAGCAGTTCTTC
TRBJ2-3,NA,NA,TRBV12-3/TRBV12-4,CASRGEIDTQYF,TGTGCCAGCAGGGGGGAGATAGATACGCAGTATTTT
TRBJ1-1,TRBD1,NA,TRBV9,CASSIRPTGGLNTEAFF,TGTGCCAGCAGCATCAGACCGACAGGGGGTCTGAACACTGAAGCTTTCTTT
TRBJ2-2,TRBD1,NA,TRBV5-4,CAAQGETGELFF,TGTGCCGCCCAGGGGGAAACCGGGGAGCTGTTTTTT
TRBJ2-1,NA,once,TRBV24-1,CATSTTTPREQFF,TGTGCCACCAGTACAACTACACCGCGTGAGCAGTTCTTC
TRBJ2-2,NA,NA,TRBV5-1,CASSLTGGSPTGELFF,TGCGCCAGCAGCTTGACGGGGGGCTCACCCACCGGGGAGCTGTTTTTT
TRBJ1-2,TRBD1,NA,TRBV15,CATSDVRTGYYGYTF,TGTGCCACCAGCGACGTACGGACAGGCTACTATGGCTACACCTTC
TRBJ1-4,TRBD1,NA,TRBV7-9,CASSPRTGESREKLFF,TGTGCCAGCAGCCCGCGGACAGGGGAGTCTCGCGAAAAACTGTTTTTT
TRBJ2-4,TRBD1,NA,TRBV30,CACDRGLAKNIQYF,TGTGCCTGCGACAGGGGTTTAGCCAAAAACATTCAGTACTTC
TRBJ2-3,TRBD2,NA,TRBV7-9,CASREGRDTQYF,TGTGCCAGTCGGGAGGGCCGAGATACGCAGTATTTT
TRBJ1-1,NA,NA,TRBV27,CASRTTGTGGMNTEAFF,TGTGCCAGCAGAACCACAGGGACGGGGGGCATGAACACTGAAGCTTTCTTT
TRBJ2-7,TRBD1,once,TRBV4-3,CASSKDERGTAHYEQYF,TGCGCCAGCAGCAAGGACGAAAGGGGGACAGCTCACTACGAGCAGTACTTC
TRBJ2-2,NA,NA,TRBV28,CASSFSRAPGQDTGELFF,TGTGCCAGCAGTTTTTCTCGGGCCCCCGGGCAGGACACCGGGGAGCTGTTTTTT
TRBJ2-1,TRBD2,NA,TRBV5-1,CASSSTSSGHNEQFF,TGCGCCAGCAGCTCGACCTCTAGCGGGCACAATGAGCAGTTCTTC
TRBJ1-5,TRBD1,NA,TRBV19,CASSVPPGGQGAFNQPQHF,TGTGCCAGTAGTGTTCCACCCGGGGGACAGGGGGCTTTCAATCAGCCCCAGCATTTT
TRBJ2-7,NA,few,TRBV28,CASSLGDTLRYEQYF,TGTGCCAGCAGTTTAGGCGATACGCTCCGCTACGAGCAGTACTTC
TRBJ1-5,NA,NA,TRBV12-3/TRBV12-4,CASTLAQGEPQHF,TGTGCCAGCACTCTCGCCCAGGGTGAGCCCCAGCATTTT
TRBJ1-2,NA,once,TRBV5-6,CASSLGYGYTF,TGTGCCAGCAGCTTAGGGTATGGCTACACCTTC
TRBJ1-6,NA,NA,TRBV5-1,CASSLESAVDNSPLHF,TGCGCCAGCAGCTTGGAATCCGCAGTAGATAATTCACCCCTCCACTTT
TRBJ2-7,TRBD1,NA,TRBV11-2,CASSGWDRGYEQYF,TGTGCCAGCAGCGGCTGGGACAGGGGATACGAGCAGTACTTC
TRBJ2-5,TRBD2,NA,TRBV29-1,CSVAEGRELGRETQYF,TGCAGCGTTGCTGAGGGGAGGGAATTAGGACGAGAGACCCAGTACTTC
TRBJ2-7,TRBD1,once,TRBV6-5,CASSYGARQGPYEQYF,TGTGCCAGCAGTTACGGTGCGAGACAGGGCCCCTACGAGCAGTACTTC
TRBJ1-6,NA,once,TRBV7-2,CASSAQYNSPLHF,TGTGCCAGCAGCGCCCAGTATAATTCACCCCTCCACTTT